The T cell receptor (beta chain) under discussion was sequenced for a study of cytomegalovirus exposure and HLA in healthy donors. General study points: Later on, an analysis found that several of the most significant clusters appeared to be linked to common viral pathogens, which included parvovirus B19.

The PCR made use of 60 Vbeta and 13 Jbeta primers. Repertoires were generated with immunoSEQ multiplex PCR, while TCRdb's copy carries only in-frame clones and drops some. The repertoire consists of 150,000 to 200,000 clones, with 62% occurring once and the leading ten covering just under 3%. With respect to this clone: Its antigen remains unidentified.

The CDR3 contains 15 residues. V was trimmed by 0 bases and J by 7 bases, leaving 13 bases between them. Germline V gene data show CDR1 as MGHRA and CDR2 as YSYEKL. This rearrangement joins TRBV4-1 to TRBJ1-5; D call uncertain. This TCR came from a man aged 35 to 55 in good health and CMV-seronegative. The sample comprised PBMCs. In DNA form, the CDR3 reads TGCGCCAGCAGCCAAGATTGGGCTAACGGCCAGCCCCAGCATTTT. Protein sequence: CASSQDWANGQPQHF.